One sample yielded the 32 T cell receptor beta chains listed below, sequenced in a study of cytomegalovirus exposure and HLA in healthy donors. It was with 60 Vbeta and 13 Jbeta primers that the PCR ran. Measured with immunoSEQ multiplex PCR; TCRdb has only the in-frame clones, and not every one. This table holds about 150,000 clones, approximately 57% found once. Source material: PBMCs. The origin of the receptors is a male donor in good health and CMV-seronegative.

The rearrangement links TRBV4-3 to TRBJ2-7; TRBD2 is a possible D gene (6 bases). Germline V gives CDR1 LGHNA, CDR2 YSLEER. This CDR3 spans 18 amino acids. V was trimmed by 0 bases and J by 1 base, leaving 19 bases between them. CDR3 amino acids: CASSQDLLYGTASYEQYF. CDR3 sequence (DNA): TGCGCCAGCAGCCAAGATCTTCTCTATGGGACTGCATCCTACGAGCAGTACTTC.

V is TRBV9 and J is TRBJ2-7, with 7 nucleotides matching TRBD1. The CDR3 totals 14 residues. Germline assignment: CDR1 SGDLS and CDR2 YYNGEE. Trimming cost V 0 bases and J 5 bases; bases outside gene matches: 5. The CDR3 region is CASSVETGSHEQYF. CDR3 DNA: TGTGCCAGCAGCGTAGAGACAGGGTCCCACGAGCAGTACTTC.

The table lists this clone with a few counts. This chain links TRBV19 with TRBJ2-7, with D perhaps matching TRBD1 (5 bases). The V gene lost 8 bases and the J gene lost 5 bases, with 10 bases spanning the gap. Germline V gives CDR1 LNHDA, CDR2 SQIVND (reference sequence). The CDR3 runs 11 residues. DNA of the CDR3: TGTGCCAGTGGGTGGGGCAACGAGCAGTACTTC. Translated, it gives CASGWGNEQYF. Based on the CDR3 plus reference TRBV19 and TRBJ2-7, the full variable domain is DGGITQSPKYLFRKEGQNVTLSCEQNLNHDAMYWYRQDPGQGLRLIYYSQIVNDFQKGDIAEGYSVSREKKESFPLTVTSAQKNPTAFYLCASGWGNEQYFGPGTRLTVT.

The chain has TRBV25-1 and TRBJ1-6; maybe TRBD1 (6 bases). V was trimmed by 8 bases and J by 5 bases, leaving 10 bases between them. This CDR3 is built from 13 residues. Germline lookup yields CDR1 MGHDK and CDR2 SYGVNS. The CDR3 nucleotides are TGTGCCAGCGCGCAGGGGAATAATTCACCCCTCCACTTT. The encoded protein is CASAQGNNSPLHF.

This clone was seen just once. The V and J genes are TRBV28 and TRBJ2-7; 7 bases match TRBD2. The V and J ends lost 6 bases and 5 bases, in that order; junction bases with no gene match: 10. The CDR3 extends over 14 amino acids. Germline CDR1 and CDR2: MDHEN and SYDVKM. CDR3 in DNA: TGTGCCAGCAGCCACTATGGGGGGGGAGACGAGCAGTACTTC. This encodes CASSHYGGGDEQYF.

V gene TRBV7-6 combines with J gene TRBJ2-5, with 14 bases identical to TRBD2. Unmatched junction bases numbered 7, after V lost 5 bases and J lost 5 bases. The V gene's germline CDR1 is SGHVS and CDR2 FNYEAQ. The CDR3 sequence is 16 residues long. CDR3 sequence: CASSTGTSGGWETQYF. Here the CDR3 DNA reads TGTGCCAGCAGCACCGGGACTAGCGGGGGTTGGGAGACCCAGTACTTC.

The chain has TRBV11-1 and TRBJ2-1; 9 bases line up with TRBD1. Germline V lookup: CDR1 SGHAT, CDR2 FQDESV (reference sequence). V was pared by 7 bases and J by 7 bases, with 8 bases of the junction left unmatched. This CDR3 is built from 14 residues. The CDR3 loop is CASTWDRETNEQFF. In DNA form, the CDR3 reads TGTGCCAGCACATGGGACAGGGAAACAAATGAGCAGTTCTTC.

About this clone itself: An end of the junction differs from the germline gene, which may be a read error. The rearrangement links TRBV2 to TRBJ1-2, with TRBD1 matching over 10 bases. Germline CDR1 and CDR2: SNHLY and FYNNEI. The CDR3 totals 14 residues. The CDR3 reads CASRRGTGANGYPF. In DNA, the CDR3 is TGTGCCAGCAGGAGGGGGACAGGGGCAAATGGCTACCCCTTC.

The V gene is TRBV6-5, the J gene TRBJ2-6, with 10 bases identical to TRBD1. Germline V gene sequence: CDR1 MNHEY, CDR2 SVGAGI. This CDR3 comprises 15 residues. The V and J ends lost 4 bases and 9 bases, in that order; junction bases with no gene match: 6. CDR3 nucleotide sequence: TGTGCCAGCAGTTGGGGACAGGGGTTGGTCAACGTCCTGACTTTC. This sequence encodes CASSWGQGLVNVLTF.

This clone was detected only a few times. V usage is TRBV4-3 and J usage is TRBJ2-4; no firm D call. The germline CDR1 and CDR2 sequences are LGHNA and YSLEER. V was trimmed by 0 bases and J by 0 bases, leaving 3 bases between them. CDR3 length: 14 amino acids. CDR3 protein: CASSQDLAKNIQYF. CDR3 DNA sequence: TGCGCCAGCAGCCAAGACCTAGCCAAAAACATTCAGTACTTC.

This sequence joins TRBV6-1 and TRBJ2-1; 9 positions match TRBD1. V was clipped by 3 bases and J by 3 bases; unmatched bases: 6. The CDR3 sequence is 16 residues long. Germline CDR1 and CDR2: MNHNS and SASEGT. The CDR3 region has the DNA TGTGCCAGCAGTGACCCCGGACAGGGGTTCTACAATGAGCAGTTCTTC. This sequence encodes CASSDPGQGFYNEQFF.

This clone was observed a handful of times. The chain recombines TRBV28 with TRBJ2-2; D may be TRBD1 (6 bases). Germline assignment: CDR1 MDHEN and CDR2 SYDVKM. The CDR3 is made up of 14 amino acids. Trimming left V 1 base short and J 6 bases short, with 9 bases between. CDR3 residues: CASSLLDRSGELFF. In DNA form, the CDR3 reads TGTGCCAGCAGTTTATTAGACAGGTCCGGGGAGCTGTTTTTT.

The chain carries TRBV7-9 and TRBJ1-6; 11 positions agree with TRBD1. This CDR3 contains 14 residues. Per germline, CDR1 SEHNR and CDR2 FQNEAQ (reference sequence). The trim removed 5 bases at V and 8 bases at J, leaving 2 bases unmatched. The CDR3 loop is CASSGQGAYSPLHF. The CDR3 DNA is TGTGCCAGCAGCGGACAGGGGGCGTATTCACCCCTCCACTTT.

In this sample, this clone turned up a few times. The rearrangement uses TRBV5-4 and TRBJ1-6; 9 nucleotides align to TRBD1. Germline-derived CDR1 and CDR2 are SGHNT and YYREEE (reference sequence). CDR3 length: 14 amino acids. V gave up 0 bases and J gave up 14 bases; unmatched junction bases: 6. The CDR3 sequence is CASSLAGQGVALHF. As DNA, the CDR3 is TGTGCCAGCAGCTTGGCGGGACAGGGCGTAGCCCTCCACTTT.

This chain links TRBV7-3 with TRBJ2-3; a weak D match, TRBD2 (6 bases). CDR1 is SGHTA, CDR2 FQGTGA, per germline. V shed 2 bases and J shed 2 bases, with 11 bases lying between them. This CDR3 comprises 15 residues. CDR3 amino acids: CASSLGAGPTDTQYF. Written as DNA, the CDR3 is TGTGCCAGCAGCTTAGGGGCGGGGCCCACAGATACGCAGTATTTT.

The gene calls are TRBV7-6 and TRBJ2-1; the match to TRBD2 covers 15 bases. Trimming cost V 0 bases and J 6 bases; bases outside gene matches: 9. Germline loops: CDR1 SGHVS, CDR2 FNYEAQ. The CDR3 length is 19 residues. CDR3 DNA sequence: TGTGCCAGCAGCTTAGCTACCGGGACTAGCGGGGGGCCGTTCAATGAGCAGTTCTTC. Encoded protein: CASSLATGTSGGPFNEQFF.

The rearrangement joins TRBV2 to TRBJ2-2, with a possible D match to TRBD2 (5 bases). V was clipped by 3 bases and J by 9 bases, with 8 bases between them. Germline assignment: CDR1 SNHLY and CDR2 FYNNEI. The length of the CDR3 is 12 residues. Here the CDR3 DNA reads TGTGCCAGCAGTGACCGAGGGCGGGAGCTGTTTTTT. Translated, it gives CASSDRGRELFF.

The gene calls are TRBV7-3 and TRBJ2-7; D is uncertain. CDR3 length: 13 amino acids. Germline CDR1 is SGHTA and CDR2 is FQGTGA. Trimming took off 0 bases at V and 4 bases at J, with 7 bases between the two ends. In nucleotides, the CDR3 is TGTGCCAGCAGCTTAACTGCCGAGTACGAGCAGTACTTC. It specifies CASSLTAEYEQYF.

The gene calls are TRBV7-6 and TRBJ2-2, with D possibly matching TRBD2 (5 bases). The germline V and J ends were trimmed by 3 bases and 0 bases, with 5 bases remaining between them. The CDR3 is made up of 14 amino acids. Per the germline V gene, CDR1 is SGHVS and CDR2 is FNYEAQ. CDR3 protein: CASSLGANTGELFF. The DNA of the CDR3 is TGTGCCAGCAGCTTGGGAGCGAACACCGGGGAGCTGTTTTTT.

The rearrangement links TRBV5-1 to TRBJ1-1, with D perhaps TRBD1 (6 bases). Trimming pared 3 bases from V and 4 bases from J, leaving 16 bases between. The CDR3 spans 15 residues. Germline lookup yields CDR1 SGHRS and CDR2 YFSETQ. Here the CDR3 reads CASSSTGIPGTEAFF. Written as DNA, the CDR3 is TGCGCCAGCAGCTCAACAGGGATCCCTGGCACTGAAGCTTTCTTT.

The V call is TRBV7-9, the J call TRBJ2-5; D is ambiguous. Judging by the DNA end, TRBJ2-7 fits better; the J call may be wrong. The CDR3 spans 13 residues. CDR1 and CDR2 (germline): SEHNR, FQNEAQ (reference sequence). CDR3 region: CATEAARNYEQYF. As DNA, the CDR3 is TGTGCCACCGAGGCAGCAAGGAACTACGAGCAGTACTTC.

A few counts support this clone. This chain uses TRBV5-1 with TRBJ2-7; 8 nucleotides match TRBD2. V trimming: 3 bases; J trimming: 0 bases; junction bases outside the gene matches: 8. The CDR3 is 16 residues long. CDR1 is SGHRS and CDR2 is YFSETQ in the germline V gene. The CDR3 loop is CASSSVRSGDSYEQYF. The CDR3 DNA reads as TGCGCCAGCAGCTCGGTGCGTAGCGGGGACTCCTACGAGCAGTACTTC.

The V call is TRBV6-1, the J call TRBJ1-4; D remains unclear. The germline CDR1 and CDR2 sequences are MNHNS and SASEGT. The V and J ends lost 4 bases and 2 bases respectively, with 8 bases between them. This CDR3 has 14 amino acids. The CDR3 protein is CASSVRGTNEKLFF. CDR3 sequence (DNA): TGTGCCAGCAGTGTAAGAGGGACTAATGAAAAACTGTTTTTT.

This chain joins TRBV5-1 and TRBJ1-3, with TRBD1 identical over 7 bases. The germline V gene has CDR1 SGHRS and CDR2 YFSETQ. The CDR3 is 16 amino acids. V lost 0 bases and J lost 3; bases outside the gene matches: 6. CDR3 loop: CASSLAEGASGNTIYF. In DNA, the CDR3 is TGCGCCAGCAGCTTGGCCGAGGGGGCGAGTGGAAACACCATATATTTT.

The chain links TRBV19 to TRBJ2-1; 11 bases align to TRBD2. With 0 bases clipped from V and 7 bases from J, the junction kept 8 bases outside the gene matches. Per germline, CDR1 LNHDA and CDR2 SQIVND (reference sequence). The CDR3 loop spans 17 amino acids. CDR3 residues: CASSIDPLAGGRNEQFF. Written as DNA, the CDR3 is TGTGCCAGTAGTATAGATCCCCTAGCGGGGGGTAGGAATGAGCAGTTCTTC.

The V and J genes are TRBV4-3 and TRBJ2-3; 12 bases map to TRBD2. This CDR3 has 18 amino acids. Trimming at V came to 0 bases and at J to 4 bases, leaving 8 bases not matched to a gene. Germline loops: CDR1 LGHNA, CDR2 YSLEER. The CDR3 sequence is CASSQDRRLAGGPDTQYF. Written as DNA, the CDR3 is TGCGCCAGCAGCCAAGATCGGCGGCTAGCGGGGGGGCCAGATACGCAGTATTTT.

The chain employs TRBV18 and TRBJ2-4; tentatively, D is TRBD1 (6 bases). The V and J ends lost 3 bases and 4 bases respectively, with 22 bases between them. The CDR3 contains 18 residues. From germline, CDR1 is KGHSH and CDR2 LQKENI. The CDR3 reads CASSPLQGFGMGKNIQYF. For the CDR3, the DNA is TGTGCCAGCTCACCGCTACAGGGTTTTGGTATGGGGAAAAACATTCAGTACTTC.

This clone was detected only a few times. The rearrangement joins TRBV6-5 to TRBJ2-7, with D possibly matching TRBD2 (5 bases). The CDR3 contains 14 residues. The V end lost 6 bases, the J end lost 7 bases, and 19 bases lay between the germline ends. Germline lookup yields CDR1 MNHEY and CDR2 SVGAGI. CDR3 protein: CASREDRQRQEQYF. The CDR3 nucleotides read TGTGCCAGCAGAGAGGACCGGCAGCGGCAAGAGCAGTACTTC.

This clone has more than one count but fewer than ten. The chain has TRBV18 and TRBJ2-3; D might be TRBD2 (6 bases). This CDR3 region has 15 residues. Germline CDR1 is KGHSH and CDR2 is LQKENI. Trimming took off 4 bases at V and 4 bases at J, with 15 bases between the two ends. The CDR3 DNA is TGTGCCAGCTCACTCCGACTAGATCGGTCAGATACGCAGTATTTT. It codes for CASSLRLDRSDTQYF.

V is TRBV6-1 and J is TRBJ2-3; D perhaps matches TRBD2 (6 bases). V was shortened by 8 bases and J by 2 bases, with 14 bases between the two germline ends. Looked up from germline, CDR1 is MNHNS and CDR2 is SASEGT. The CDR3 extends over 14 amino acids. In DNA, the CDR3 is TGTGCCAGCCTAAAGGCGGGGTCCACAGATACGCAGTATTTT. Translation: CASLKAGSTDTQYF.

V is TRBV6-1 and J is TRBJ1-1, with D possibly matching TRBD1 (6 bases). Trimming stripped 4 bases from V and 3 bases from J, with 18 bases between. The germline gives CDR1 MNHNS, CDR2 SASEGT. The CDR3 has 16 residues. CDR3 protein: CASSGPGGHRDTEAFF. The CDR3 DNA reads as TGTGCCAGCAGTGGCCCCGGGGGGCATCGGGACACTGAAGCTTTCTTT.

The J gene is TRBJ1-5, the V gene TRBV6-1; the D is unclear. V shed 0 bases and J shed 7 bases, with 13 bases lying between them. The CDR3 is 15 amino acids. Germline-derived CDR1 and CDR2 are MNHNS and SASEGT. CDR3 amino acids: CASSEAGIGQQPQHF. CDR3 DNA: TGTGCCAGCAGTGAAGCCGGGATTGGCCAACAGCCCCAGCATTTT.